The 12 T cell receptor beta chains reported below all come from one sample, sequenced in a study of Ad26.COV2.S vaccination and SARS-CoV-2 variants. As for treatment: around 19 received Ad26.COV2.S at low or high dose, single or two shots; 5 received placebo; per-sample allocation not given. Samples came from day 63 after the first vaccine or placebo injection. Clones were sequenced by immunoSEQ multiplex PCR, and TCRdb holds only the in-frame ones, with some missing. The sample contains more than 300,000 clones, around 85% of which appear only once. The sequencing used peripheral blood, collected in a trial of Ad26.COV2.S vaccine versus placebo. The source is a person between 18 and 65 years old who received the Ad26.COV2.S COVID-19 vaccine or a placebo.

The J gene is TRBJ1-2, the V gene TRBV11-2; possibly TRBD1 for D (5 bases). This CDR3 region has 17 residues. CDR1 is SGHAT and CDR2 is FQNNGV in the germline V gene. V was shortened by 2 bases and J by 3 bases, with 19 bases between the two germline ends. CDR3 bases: TGTGCCAGCAGCTTAACTCCAGGCGTCGGACAAGACTATGGCTACACCTTC. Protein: CASSLTPGVGQDYGYTF.

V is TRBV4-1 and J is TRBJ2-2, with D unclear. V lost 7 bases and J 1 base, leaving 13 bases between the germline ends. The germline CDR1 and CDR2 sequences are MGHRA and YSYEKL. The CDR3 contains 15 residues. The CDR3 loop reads CASKPDPLNTGELFF. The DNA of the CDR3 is TGCGCCAGCAAACCAGACCCCCTGAACACCGGGGAGCTGTTTTTT.

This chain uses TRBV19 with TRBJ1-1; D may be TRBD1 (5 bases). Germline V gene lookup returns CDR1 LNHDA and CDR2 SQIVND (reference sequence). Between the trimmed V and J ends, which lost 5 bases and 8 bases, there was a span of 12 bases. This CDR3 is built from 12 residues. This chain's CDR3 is CASSDRPAEAFF. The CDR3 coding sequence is TGTGCCAGTAGTGACAGACCGGCGGAAGCTTTCTTT.

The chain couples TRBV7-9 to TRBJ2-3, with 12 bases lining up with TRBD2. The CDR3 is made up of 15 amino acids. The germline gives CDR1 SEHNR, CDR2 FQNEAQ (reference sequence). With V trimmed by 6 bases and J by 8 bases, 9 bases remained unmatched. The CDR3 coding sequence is TGTGCCAGCAGTTTTCTAGCGGGGGGGCCAACTACGCAGTATTTT. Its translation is CASSFLAGGPTTQYF.

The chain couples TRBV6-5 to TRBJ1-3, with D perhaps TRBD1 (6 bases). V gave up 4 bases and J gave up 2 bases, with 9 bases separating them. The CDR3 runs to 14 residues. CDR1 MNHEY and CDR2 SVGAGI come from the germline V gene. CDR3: CASSSGETGNTIYF. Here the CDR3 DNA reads TGTGCCAGCAGTTCAGGGGAAACTGGAAACACCATATATTTT.

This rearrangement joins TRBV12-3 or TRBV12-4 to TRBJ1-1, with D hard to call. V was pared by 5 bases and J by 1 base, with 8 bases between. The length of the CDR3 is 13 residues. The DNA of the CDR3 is TGTGCCAGCAGTGTACTTGGGAACACTGAAGCTTTCTTT. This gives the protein CASSVLGNTEAFF.

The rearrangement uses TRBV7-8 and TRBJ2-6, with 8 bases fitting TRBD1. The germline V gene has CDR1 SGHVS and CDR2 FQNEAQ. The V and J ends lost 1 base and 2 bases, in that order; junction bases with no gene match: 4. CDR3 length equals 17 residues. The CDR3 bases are TGTGCCAGCAGCTTAGGACAGGGGAAAACTGGGGCCAACGTCCTGACTTTC. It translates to CASSLGQGKTGANVLTF.

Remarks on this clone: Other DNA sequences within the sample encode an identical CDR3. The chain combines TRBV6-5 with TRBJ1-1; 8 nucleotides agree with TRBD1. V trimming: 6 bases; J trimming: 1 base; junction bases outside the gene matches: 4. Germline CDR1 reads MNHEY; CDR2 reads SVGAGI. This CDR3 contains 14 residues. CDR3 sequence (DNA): TGTGCCAGCAGCCTAGGACAGGGGAACACTGAAGCTTTCTTT. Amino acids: CASSLGQGNTEAFF.

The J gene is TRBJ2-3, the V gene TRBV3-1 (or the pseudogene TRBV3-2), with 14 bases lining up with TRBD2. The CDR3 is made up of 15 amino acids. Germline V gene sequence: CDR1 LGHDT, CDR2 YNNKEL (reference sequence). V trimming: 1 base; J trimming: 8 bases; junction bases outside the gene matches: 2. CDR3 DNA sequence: TGTGCCAGCAGCCAAGGACTAGCGGGGGGGACTACGCAGTATTTT. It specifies CASSQGLAGGTTQYF.

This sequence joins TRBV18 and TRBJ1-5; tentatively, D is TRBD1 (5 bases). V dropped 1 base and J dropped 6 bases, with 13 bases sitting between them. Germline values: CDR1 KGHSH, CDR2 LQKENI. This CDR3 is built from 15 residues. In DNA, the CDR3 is TGTGCCAGCTCACCACAATCAGGGAAGGGTCAGCCCCAGCATTTT. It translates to CASSPQSGKGQPQHF.

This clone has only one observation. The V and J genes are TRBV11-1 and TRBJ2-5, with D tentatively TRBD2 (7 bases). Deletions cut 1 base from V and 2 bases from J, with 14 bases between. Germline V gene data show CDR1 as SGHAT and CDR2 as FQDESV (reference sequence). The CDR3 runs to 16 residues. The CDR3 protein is CASSLGGGAVQETQYF. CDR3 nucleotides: TGTGCCAGCAGCTTAGGTGGGGGGGCCGTACAAGAGACCCAGTACTTC.

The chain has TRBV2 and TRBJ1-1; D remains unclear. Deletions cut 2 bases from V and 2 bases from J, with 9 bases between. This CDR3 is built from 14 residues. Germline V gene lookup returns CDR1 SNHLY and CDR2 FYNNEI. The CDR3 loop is CASSEPGPNTEAFF. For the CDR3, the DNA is TGTGCCAGCAGTGAACCCGGCCCTAACACTGAAGCTTTCTTT. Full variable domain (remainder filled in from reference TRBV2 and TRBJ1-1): EPEVTQTPSHQVTQMGQEVILRCVPISNHLYFYWYRQILGQKVEFLVSFYNNEISEKSEIFDDQFSVERPDGSNFTLKIRSTKLEDSAMYFCASSEPGPNTEAFFGQGTRLTVV.